The 18 T cell receptor beta chains listed next were all sequenced from one sample in a study of blood T cell repertoires in COVID-19. Here immunoSEQ multiplex PCR was the method, and the copy in TCRdb shows in-frame clones only, minus some. The table records some 150,000 clones, 85% to 90% of them present only once. Sequenced: peripheral blood. These receptors were taken from an elderly woman in a cohort sampled during active or convalescent COVID-19.

The chain recombines TRBV10-3 with TRBJ2-3, with 9 bases fitting TRBD2. CDR1 and CDR2 (germline): ENHRY, SYGVKD. The CDR3 loop spans 16 amino acids. With 2 bases clipped from V and 2 bases from J, the junction kept 5 bases outside the gene matches. Here the CDR3 DNA reads TGTGCCATCAGTGAGAGGAGCGGGGGGAACACAGATACGCAGTATTTT. As protein: CAISERSGGNTDTQYF.

The gene calls are TRBV18 and TRBJ1-1; D unclear. The germline V and J ends were trimmed by 3 bases and 1 base, with 12 bases remaining between them. The CDR3 spans 15 residues. Germline CDR1 is KGHSH and CDR2 is LQKENI. CDR3 protein: CASSPGGVQNTEAFF. CDR3 sequence (DNA): TGTGCCAGCTCACCGGGAGGAGTCCAGAACACTGAAGCTTTCTTT.

The CDR3 DNA sequence: TGTGCCAGCAGCCCCCTCGGTGGGGCGGAAAATTCACCCCTCCACTTT. Amino acid sequence: CASSPLGGAENSPLHF. The genes are TRBV4-2 and TRBJ1-6, with D tentatively TRBD1 (5 bases). The germline V gene encodes CDR1 LGHNA and CDR2 YNFKEQ. V was cut by 4 bases and J by 7 bases, with 17 bases left in between. This CDR3 region has 16 residues.

V gene TRBV10-1 combines with J gene TRBJ2-5, with TRBD2 matching over 13 bases. Germline V gene lookup returns CDR1 WNHNN and CDR2 SYGVQD (reference sequence). V dropped 6 bases and J dropped 2; count of bases not matched to a gene: 6. CDR3 length: 16 amino acids. Written as DNA, the CDR3 is TGCGCCAGCAGGGGAGGACTAGCGGGGGTACAAGAGACCCAGTACTTC. Its translation is CASRGGLAGVQETQYF.

This clone occurred once. This sequence joins TRBV11-3 and TRBJ1-2; D possibly corresponds to TRBD1 (6 bases). This CDR3 spans 18 amino acids. V was trimmed by 1 base and J by 0 bases, leaving 18 bases between them. Germline CDR1 SGHNT, CDR2 YENEEA. The CDR3: CASSLGGLGDNSNYGYTF. The CDR3 DNA sequence: TGTGCCAGCAGCTTAGGTGGTTTAGGGGACAACTCTAACTATGGCTACACCTTC.

A single count supports this clone. This chain connects TRBV6-2 or TRBV6-3 to TRBJ2-3, with 7 bases aligning to TRBD1. Germline V gene lookup returns CDR1 MNHEY and CDR2 SVGEGT. The trim removed 6 bases at V and 5 bases at J, leaving 5 bases unmatched. The CDR3 is 13 residues long. CDR3 protein: CASSPYRGDTQYF. CDR3 DNA: TGTGCCAGCAGCCCCTACAGGGGAGATACGCAGTATTTT.

The chain employs TRBV6-5 and TRBJ2-1; D unresolved. The CDR3 is 15 amino acids. Germline values: CDR1 MNHEY, CDR2 SVGAGI. V was trimmed by 3 bases and J by 0 bases, leaving 9 bases between them. The CDR3 spells CASSYWRSSYNEQFF. The CDR3 nucleotides are TGTGCCAGCAGTTATTGGCGGAGCTCCTACAATGAGCAGTTCTTC.

This clone appeared a single time. J is TRBJ2-1 and V is TRBV7-9; 9 bases agree with TRBD2. CDR3 length: 15 amino acids. Germline V gene data show CDR1 as SEHNR and CDR2 as FQNEAQ (reference sequence). Unmatched junction bases numbered 3, after V lost 1 base and J lost 5 bases. CDR3 protein: CASSLGLAGNNEQFF. DNA of the CDR3: TGTGCCAGCAGCTTAGGTCTAGCGGGAAACAATGAGCAGTTCTTC.

V is TRBV27 and J is TRBJ1-5; D not certain. CDR1 and CDR2 (germline): MNHEY, SMNVEV (reference sequence). This CDR3 has 13 amino acids. Trimming removed 8 bases at V and 9 bases at J, with 17 bases between. The CDR3 spells CASSRAVDTPQHF. Here the CDR3 DNA reads TGTGCCAGCTCGAGGGCAGTGGATACGCCCCAGCATTTT.

The chain has TRBV29-1 and TRBJ2-5; D remains ambiguous. Germline CDR1 reads SQVTM; CDR2 reads ANQGSEA. The V end lost 1 base, the J end lost 3 bases, and 6 bases lay between the germline ends. This CDR3 has 12 residues. The chain's CDR3 is CSVEGAEETQYF. In DNA, the CDR3 is TGCAGCGTTGAAGGGGCAGAAGAGACCCAGTACTTC.

This chain connects TRBV28 to TRBJ2-1; the match to TRBD1 covers 8 bases. This CDR3 region has 17 residues. Germline assignment: CDR1 MDHEN and CDR2 SYDVKM. The V gene end was trimmed by 0 bases and the J gene end by 0 bases; junction bases not matched to a gene: 4. In nucleotides, the CDR3 is TGTGCCAGCAGTTTATGGGGACAGGAAAGCTCCTACAATGAGCAGTTCTTC. Its translation: CASSLWGQESSYNEQFF.

This rearrangement joins TRBV29-1 to TRBJ1-5; D might be TRBD1 (5 bases). V was shortened by 6 bases and J by 3 bases, with 9 bases between the two germline ends. Germline V gene data show CDR1 as SQVTM and CDR2 as ANQGSEA. The CDR3 runs 12 residues. CDR3 residues: CSVGGPNQPQHF. DNA of the CDR3: TGCAGCGTGGGGGGACCCAATCAGCCCCAGCATTTT.

The V and J genes are TRBV5-4 and TRBJ2-2, with D tentatively TRBD1 (5 bases). The germline V gene encodes CDR1 SGHNT and CDR2 YYREEE (reference sequence). CDR3 size: 16 residues. With 0 bases removed from V and 1 base from J, the gap between germline ends came to 10 bases. CDR3 region: CASSLAQGLNTGELFF. The CDR3 nucleotides are TGTGCCAGCAGCTTGGCGCAGGGTCTGAACACCGGGGAGCTGTTTTTT.

The chain joins TRBV7-9 to TRBJ2-5, with 9 bases lining up with TRBD1. CDR3 size: 14 residues. The germline V gene encodes CDR1 SEHNR and CDR2 FQNEAQ (reference sequence). V shed 4 bases, J shed 5 bases, and the junction held 5 bases outside the gene matches. The DNA for the CDR3 is TGTGCCAGCAGCTCCAACAGGGGGCAGGAGACCCAGTACTTC. Translating gives CASSSNRGQETQYF. Combining the CDR3 with reference TRBV7-9 and TRBJ2-5 gives the whole variable domain DTGVSQNPRHKITKRGQNVTFRCDPISEHNRLYWYRQTLGQGPEFLTYFQNEAQLEKSRLLSDRFSAERPKGSFSTLEIQRTEQGDSAMYLCASSSNRGQETQYFGPGTRLLVL.

The chain uses TRBV11-3 and TRBJ2-3; D is perhaps TRBD2 (5 bases). The CDR3 runs 14 residues. From germline, CDR1 is SGHNT and CDR2 YENEEA. Trimming took off 2 bases at V and 5 bases at J, with 11 bases between the two ends. The CDR3 region has the DNA TGTGCCAGCAGCTTACGAGGGTCGGGAGATACGCAGTATTTT. This codes for CASSLRGSGDTQYF.

In this sample, this clone turned up once. J is TRBJ2-5 and V is TRBV7-8; 9 nucleotides agree with TRBD1. CDR1 is SGHVS and CDR2 is FQNEAQ in the germline V gene. This CDR3 has 16 amino acids. V shed 0 bases and J 4 bases; nucleotides not matched to a gene: 6. CDR3 nucleotides: TGTGCCAGCAGCTTAGCATACCGGGACAGGGTAGAGACCCAGTACTTC. Amino acid sequence: CASSLAYRDRVETQYF.

Concerning this clone itself: Germline is not matched at one junction end, which may reflect a read error. The chain recombines TRBV28 with TRBJ2-1; perhaps TRBD2 as D (6 bases). The CDR3 length is 12 residues. Per germline, CDR1 MDHEN and CDR2 SYDVKM. The DNA of the CDR3 is TGTGCCAGCAGTACAATGGGACTGAAGGAGGTCTTC. This gives the protein CASSTMGLKEVF. The full variable domain, rest sourced from reference TRBV28 and TRBJ2-1, is DVKVTQSSRYLVKRTGEKVFLECVQDMDHENMFWYRQDPGLGLRLIYFSYDVKMKEKGDIPEGYSVSREKKERFSLILESASTNQTSMYLCASSTMGLKEVFGPGTRLTVL.

The rearrangement uses TRBV15 and TRBJ2-2; TRBD1 might be the D (5 bases). The V gene's germline CDR1 is LNHNV and CDR2 YYDKDF (reference sequence). V dropped 3 bases and J dropped 1 base, with 9 bases sitting between them. This CDR3 has 15 amino acids. The CDR3 loop reads CATSRVGRNTGELFF. CDR3 coding DNA: TGTGCCACCAGCAGGGTGGGGCGGAACACCGGGGAGCTGTTTTTT.